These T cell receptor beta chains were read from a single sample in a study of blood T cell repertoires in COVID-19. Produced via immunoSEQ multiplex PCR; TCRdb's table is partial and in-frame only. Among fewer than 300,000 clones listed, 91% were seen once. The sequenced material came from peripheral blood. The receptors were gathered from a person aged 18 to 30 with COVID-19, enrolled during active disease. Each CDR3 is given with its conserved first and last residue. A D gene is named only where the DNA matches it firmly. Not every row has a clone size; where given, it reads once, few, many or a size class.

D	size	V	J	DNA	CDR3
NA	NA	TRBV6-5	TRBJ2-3	TGTGCCAGCAGTTCGTTAGGGAACAGGGTTACGCAGTATTTT	CASSSLGNRVTQYF
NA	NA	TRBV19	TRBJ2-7	TGTGCCAGTAGTAACCTACGGGAGCAGTACTTC	CASSNLREQYF
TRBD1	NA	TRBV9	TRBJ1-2	TGTGCCAGCAGCGTCGGACAGGGGGCGTTTGGCTACACCTTC	CASSVGQGAFGYTF
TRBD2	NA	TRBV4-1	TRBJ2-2	TGCGCCAGCAGGTCAACCGGGAGGGCCGCCACCGGGGAGCTGTTTTTT	CASRSTGRAATGELFF
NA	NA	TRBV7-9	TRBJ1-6	TGTGCCAGCAGCTTACACCGGGCCCACGGAGGGAATTCACCCCTCCACTTT	CASSLHRAHGGNSPLHF
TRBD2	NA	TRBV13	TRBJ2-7	TGTGCCAGCAGCTCCAGGACTAGCGGGAGTGCCGAGCAGTACTTC	CASSSRTSGSAEQYF
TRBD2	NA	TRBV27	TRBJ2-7	TGTGCCAGCAGTCCCTTGCGGGAGTCCGCCCGGCAGTACTTC	CASSPLRESARQYF
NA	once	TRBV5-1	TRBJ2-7	TGCGCCAGCAGCCTCGAGTACGAGCAGTACTTC	CASSLEYEQYF
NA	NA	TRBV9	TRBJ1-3	TGTGCCAGCAGCGTAGCAGGGTCTGGAAACACCATATATTTT	CASSVAGSGNTIYF
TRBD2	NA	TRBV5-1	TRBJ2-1	TGCGCCAGCAGCTTGGCTCTAGCGGGAGCTGGGGATGAGCAGTTCTTC	CASSLALAGAGDEQFF
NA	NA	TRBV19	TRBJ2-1	TGTGCCAGTAGTCCGCGGCTCTCCTACAATGAGCAGTTCTTC	CASSPRLSYNEQFF
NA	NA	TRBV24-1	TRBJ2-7	TGTGCCATCGGCGGGACAGCCCCCTACGAGCAGTACTTC	CAIGGTAPYEQYF
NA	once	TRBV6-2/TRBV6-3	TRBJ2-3	TGTGCCAGCAGTTACCGGGGGAGGGATACGCAGTATTTT	CASSYRGRDTQYF
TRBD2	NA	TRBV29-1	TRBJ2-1	TGCAGCGCCACGACAGGGTGGGCTAGCGGGAGCTACAATGAGCAGTTCTTC	CSATTGWASGSYNEQFF
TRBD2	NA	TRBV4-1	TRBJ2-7	TGCGCCAGCAGCCCCAGACTAGCGGGAGGTATTTCGAGCCACGAGCAGTACTTC	CASSPRLAGGISSHEQYF
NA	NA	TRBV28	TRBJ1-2	TGTGCCAGCAGTTTCTGGTCGGGGGGCCCGAACTATGGCTACACCTTC	CASSFWSGGPNYGYTF
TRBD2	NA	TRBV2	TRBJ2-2	TGTGCCAGCAGTGAAGTTGAGCTAGCGGGAGTTCCGACCGGGGAGCTGTTTTTT	CASSEVELAGVPTGELFF
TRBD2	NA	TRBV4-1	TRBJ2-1	TGCGCCAGCAGCCAAGGCCTACTAGCGGGAGTCTACAATGAGCAGTTCTTC	CASSQGLLAGVYNEQFF
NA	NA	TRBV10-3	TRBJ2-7	TGTGCCATCACCCCAGGAGGAGGGGACTCCTACGAGCAGTACTTC	CAITPGGGDSYEQYF
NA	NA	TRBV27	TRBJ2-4	TGTGCCAGCAGTTTATCGTGGTCTCCAGGGGCCAAAAACATTCAGTACTTC	CASSLSWSPGAKNIQYF
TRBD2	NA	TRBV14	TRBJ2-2	TGTGCCAGCAGCCATGGTAGCGGGACTTTCAACGGGGAGCTGTTTTTT	CASSHGSGTFNGELFF
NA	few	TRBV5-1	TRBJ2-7	TGCGCCAGCAGCCCAGGGACAACCTACGAGCAGTACTTC	CASSPGTTYEQYF
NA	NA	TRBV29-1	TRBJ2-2	TGCAGCGTTGGTTCAACAGGGACCGGGGAGCTGTTTTTT	CSVGSTGTGELFF
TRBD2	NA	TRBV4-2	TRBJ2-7	TGTGCCAGCAGCCAGGCGGGGGTTTATGGGTACGAGCAGTACTTC	CASSQAGVYGYEQYF
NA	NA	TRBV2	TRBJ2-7	TGTGCCAGCAGTGAGAGCAGGGTGGGATCCTACGAGCAGTACTTC	CASSESRVGSYEQYF
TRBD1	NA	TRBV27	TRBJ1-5	TGTGCCAGCAGTTTTACCAGGGGGCGAATGGGTCAGCCCCAGCATTTT	CASSFTRGRMGQPQHF
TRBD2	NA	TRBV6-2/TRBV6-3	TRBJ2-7	TGTGCCAGCAGTTACGGGGCGGGAGTGCGAGAGCAGTACTTC	CASSYGAGVREQYF
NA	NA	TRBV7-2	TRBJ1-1	TGTGCCAGCAGCCCTACATCGACAGGAATGTGGAGCACTGAAGCTTTCTTT	CASSPTSTGMWSTEAFF
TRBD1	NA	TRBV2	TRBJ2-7	TGTGCCAGCAGTGACCGAACGACAGGGCTGGGGGAGCAGTACTTC	CASSDRTTGLGEQYF
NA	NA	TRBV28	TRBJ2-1	TGTGCCAGCAGTCGTCCCGGGTCGAATGAGCAGTTCTTC	CASSRPGSNEQFF
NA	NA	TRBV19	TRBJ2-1	TGTGCCAGTAGTATGGGGGACAGGGTTTTCAGCGGGAGGCGGAATGAGCAGTTCTTC	CASSMGDRVFSGRRNEQFF